The 22 T cell receptor beta chains below all came from one sample that was sequenced in a study of lymphopenia after photon versus proton radiotherapy. Clones were sequenced by immunoSEQ multiplex PCR, and TCRdb holds only the in-frame ones, with some missing. The sample has around 20,000 clones, roughly 90% seen once. The sample was peripheral blood, taken from a patient treated with photon-based radiotherapy. Receptor source: a woman in her forties with cholangiocarcinoma.

This clone has only one observation. The CDR3 DNA sequence: TGTGCCAGCAGCTTCCGGGCCCCGACCCTAAGCTCCTATAATTCACCCCTCCACTTT. It is translated as CASSFRAPTLSSYNSPLHF. The chain recombines TRBV11-2 with TRBJ1-6, with D unclear. V was clipped by 3 bases and J by 0 bases, with 18 bases between them. Germline V gives CDR1 SGHAT, CDR2 FQNNGV. The CDR3 is 19 residues long.

The chain has TRBV27 and TRBJ2-7; 7 bases are shared with TRBD2. V lost 9 bases to trimming and J lost 0 bases; unmatched junction nucleotides: 8. The CDR3 has 14 residues. The germline V gene encodes CDR1 MNHEY and CDR2 SMNVEV (reference sequence). The CDR3 spells CASTGTKSSYEQYF. The DNA for the CDR3 is TGTGCCAGTACCGGGACTAAAAGCTCCTACGAGCAGTACTTC.

This clone has only a few counts. This rearrangement joins TRBV2 to TRBJ2-7; 8 nucleotides match TRBD1. The V and J ends lost 6 bases and 3 bases, in that order; junction bases with no gene match: 4. The germline V gene encodes CDR1 SNHLY and CDR2 FYNNEI. This CDR3 region has 13 residues. This CDR3 is CASRGTGGYEQYF. DNA for the CDR3: TGTGCCAGCAGGGGGACAGGCGGCTACGAGCAGTACTTC.

CDR3 region: CASSPRQATNEKLFF. Here the CDR3 DNA reads TGTGCCAGCTCACCCCGACAGGCAACTAATGAAAAACTGTTTTTT. The genes are TRBV18 and TRBJ1-4, with D perhaps matching TRBD1 (6 bases). V lost 3 bases and J lost 0, with 8 bases in between. This CDR3 is 15 amino acids long. CDR1 is KGHSH and CDR2 is LQKENI in the germline V gene.

V is TRBV10-3 and J is TRBJ2-4, with TRBD2 matching over 11 bases. The germline CDR1 and CDR2 sequences are ENHRY and SYGVKD. This CDR3 contains 13 residues. The CDR3 region has the DNA TGTGTGACTAGCGGGGATAACAAAAACATTCAGTACTTC. This encodes CVTSGDNKNIQYF.

V is TRBV2 and J is TRBJ1-6; 7 positions match TRBD1. The CDR3 covers 15 residues. J gave up 6 bases and V 1 base, and 3 bases lay outside the gene matches. CDR1 is SNHLY and CDR2 is FYNNEI in the germline V gene. Here the CDR3 DNA reads TGTGCCAGCAGTGAAGACGCAGGGGGTAATTCACCCCTCCACTTT. This sequence encodes CASSEDAGGNSPLHF.

V and J are TRBV2 and TRBJ2-7; 11 positions agree with TRBD2. Germline-derived CDR1 and CDR2 are SNHLY and FYNNEI. This CDR3 is 15 amino acids long. The trim removed 4 bases at V and 2 bases at J, leaving 4 bases unmatched. DNA of the CDR3: TGTGCCAGCAGTGGACAGACTAGCGGGGCCTACGAGCAGTACTTC. Translation: CASSGQTSGAYEQYF.

This chain links TRBV11-2 with TRBJ2-7; tentative D call: TRBD1 (6 bases). The V gene lost 6 bases and the J gene lost 2 bases, with 17 bases spanning the gap. Germline lookup yields CDR1 SGHAT and CDR2 FQNNGV. CDR3 length: 15 residues. Here the CDR3 DNA reads TGTGCCAGCAGACCGAACGGACAGCCACCCTACGAGCAGTACTTC. This codes for CASRPNGQPPYEQYF.

The chain uses TRBV15 and TRBJ1-3, with D possibly matching TRBD1 (5 bases). V lost 0 bases, J lost 2 bases, and 8 bases lay in between. CDR3 length: 15 amino acids. The germline V gene encodes CDR1 LNHNV and CDR2 YYDKDF (reference sequence). CDR3 nucleotide sequence: TGTGCCACCAGCAGAGATGGGGGGGCTGGAAACACCATATATTTT. Translating it yields CATSRDGGAGNTIYF.

This chain joins TRBV30 and TRBJ1-6; D not resolved. The CDR3 totals 13 residues. Per germline, CDR1 GTSNPN and CDR2 SVGIG (reference sequence). As DNA, the CDR3 is TGTGCGTTCGCAGGCGGTGGGAATTCACCCCTCCACTTT. It yields the protein CAFAGGGNSPLHF.

This chain connects TRBV5-1 to TRBJ1-2; no clear D gene. Trimming stripped 0 bases from V and 2 bases from J, with 11 bases between. From germline, CDR1 is SGHRS and CDR2 YFSETQ. The CDR3 runs to 15 residues. The CDR3 protein is CASSLGPDENYGYTF. CDR3 in DNA: TGCGCCAGCAGCTTGGGGCCCGATGAGAACTATGGCTACACCTTC.

The chain recombines TRBV9 with TRBJ1-1, with D tentatively TRBD1 (5 bases). The length of the CDR3 is 13 residues. V was clipped by 3 bases and J by 3 bases, with 9 bases between them. Per the germline V gene, CDR1 is SGDLS and CDR2 is YYNGEE. CDR3 loop: CASSARQYTEAFF. The CDR3, as DNA: TGTGCCAGCAGCGCTAGACAGTACACTGAAGCTTTCTTT.

This sequence joins TRBV2 and TRBJ1-1; the D gene is possibly TRBD1 (5 bases). The CDR3 sequence is 14 residues long. Trimming cost V 4 bases and J 2 bases, with 11 bases left between them. The germline V gene has CDR1 SNHLY and CDR2 FYNNEI. CDR3 region: CASSVLGVNTEAFF. The CDR3 nucleotides read TGTGCCAGCAGTGTATTGGGGGTTAACACTGAAGCTTTCTTT.

V gene TRBV30 combines with J gene TRBJ1-1; maybe TRBD1 (5 bases). CDR3 length equals 12 residues. Germline V CDR1 and CDR2: GTSNPN, SVGIG (reference sequence). V was trimmed by 4 bases and J by 11 bases, leaving 17 bases between them. CDR3 coding DNA: TGTGCCTGGAAGGATCTGGGGGAGAAGGCTTTCTTT. It encodes CAWKDLGEKAFF.

V usage is TRBV2 and J usage is TRBJ2-6; D is perhaps TRBD1 or TRBD2 (6 bases each). The germline V and J ends were trimmed by 3 bases and 0 bases, with 21 bases remaining between them. Germline lookup yields CDR1 SNHLY and CDR2 FYNNEI. The CDR3 spans 20 residues. The CDR3 is CASSDGQPGGAFSGANVLTF. The CDR3 DNA reads TGTGCCAGCAGTGACGGACAGCCCGGGGGAGCATTCTCTGGGGCCAACGTCCTGACTTTC.

The V and J genes are TRBV30 and TRBJ1-2, with D possibly matching TRBD1 (5 bases). V gave up 1 base and J gave up 6 bases, with 9 bases separating them. The CDR3 contains 12 residues. Germline-derived CDR1 and CDR2 are GTSNPN and SVGIG (reference sequence). CDR3 sequence: CAWSGGGDGYTF. DNA of the CDR3: TGTGCCTGGAGTGGGGGGGGAGATGGCTACACCTTC.

The chain carries TRBV2 and TRBJ2-2; 7 nucleotides line up with TRBD1. Germline CDR1 reads SNHLY; CDR2 reads FYNNEI. The CDR3 totals 14 residues. CDR3 nucleotides: TGTCTTCTTAGACGACAGGGTGGCACCGGGGAGCTGTTTTTT. Translation: CLLRRQGGTGELFF.

The genes are TRBV28 and TRBJ2-7; TRBD2 matches 14 bases. The ends lost 8 bases at V and 3 bases at J; junction bases unmatched: 9. The CDR3 contains 16 residues. The germline V gene encodes CDR1 MDHEN and CDR2 SYDVKM. The CDR3 bases are TGTGCCAGCCGGGGACTAGCGGGAGTCTCGTACTACGAGCAGTACTTC. The encoded protein is CASRGLAGVSYYEQYF.

This clone was observed a handful of times. This chain joins TRBV20-1 and TRBJ1-2; D is undetermined. The CDR3 is made up of 8 amino acids. Trimming took 7 bases from V and 8 from J, leaving 5 bases between them. CDR1 and CDR2 from the germline V gene are DFQATT and SNEGSKA (reference sequence). For the CDR3, the DNA is TGCAGTGGCCCCGGCTACACCTTC. This encodes CSGPGYTF.

The V call is TRBV20-1, the J call TRBJ2-1; D not certain. This CDR3 is 11 amino acids long. The V gene's germline CDR1 is DFQATT and CDR2 SNEGSKA (reference sequence). Trimming took 6 bases from V and 6 from J, leaving 9 bases between them. The CDR3 DNA reads as TGCAGTGCCGAGCCCTCCAATGAGCAGTTCTTC. Encoded protein: CSAEPSNEQFF.

The gene calls are TRBV10-3 and TRBJ1-6; D is possibly TRBD1 (5 bases). CDR3 size: 15 residues. The ends were cut back, 3 bases at V and 4 bases at J, with 10 bases in the middle. CDR1 and CDR2 (germline): ENHRY, SYGVKD. Written as DNA, the CDR3 is TGTGCCATCAGTGATGGGACCTCTTATAATTCACCCCTCCACTTT. This gives the protein CAISDGTSYNSPLHF.

This clone appeared once. The chain employs TRBV7-3 and TRBJ2-2; TRBD1 might be the D (5 bases). Trimming left V 2 bases short and J 5 bases short, with 9 bases between. Looked up from germline, CDR1 is SGHTA and CDR2 is FQGTGA. The length of the CDR3 is 14 residues. CDR3 region: CASSLLRETGELFF. The DNA for the CDR3 is TGTGCCAGCAGCTTACTCAGGGAAACCGGGGAGCTGTTTTTT.